This T cell receptor beta chain was captured in a study of T cell changes during pregnancy in multiple sclerosis. Clones were sequenced by immunoSEQ multiplex PCR, and TCRdb holds only the in-frame ones, with some missing. There are fewer than 85,000 clones in the sample; around 93% occur only once, and just over 2.5% lies in the top ten. The CDR3 contains 16 residues. V shed 6 bases and J 4 bases; nucleotides not matched to a gene: 12. CDR1 SEHNR and CDR2 FQNEAQ come from the germline V gene (reference sequence). V is TRBV7-9 and J is TRBJ1-5, with 7 bases fitting TRBD1. The sequencing used peripheral blood, collected after pregnancy. This clonotype originated in a female donor in good health, enrolled as a control in a pregnancy study. This chain's CDR3 is CASSYGTVTNNQPQHF. CDR3 bases: TGTGCCAGCAGTTATGGGACAGTGACGAATAATCAGCCCCAGCATTTT.